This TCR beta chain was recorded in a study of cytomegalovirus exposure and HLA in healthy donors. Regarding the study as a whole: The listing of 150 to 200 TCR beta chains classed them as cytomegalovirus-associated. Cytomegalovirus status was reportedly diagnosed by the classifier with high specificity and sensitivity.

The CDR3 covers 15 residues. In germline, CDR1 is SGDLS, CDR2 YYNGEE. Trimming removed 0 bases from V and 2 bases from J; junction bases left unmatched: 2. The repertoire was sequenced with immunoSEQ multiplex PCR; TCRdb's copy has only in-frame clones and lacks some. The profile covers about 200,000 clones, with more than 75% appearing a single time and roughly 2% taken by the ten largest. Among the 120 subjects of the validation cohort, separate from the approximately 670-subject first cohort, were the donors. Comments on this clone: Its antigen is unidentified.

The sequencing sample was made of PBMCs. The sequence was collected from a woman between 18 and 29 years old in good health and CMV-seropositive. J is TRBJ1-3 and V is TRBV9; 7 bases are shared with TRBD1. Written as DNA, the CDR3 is TGTGCCAGCAGCGTAGACAGGGGCGCTGGAAACACCATATATTTT. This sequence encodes CASSVDRGAGNTIYF.